Listed here is a single T cell receptor beta chain. Its specificity is not known. Study-wide results and caveats: In terms of TCR gene usage, tumor memory CD4+ T cells clustered together with blood and lymph node memory CD4+ cells, as well as with lymph node naive CD4+ cells. Tumor-infiltrating Treg TCR alpha and beta sequences overlapped most with tumor naive CD4+ T cells, then blood naive.

The sorted Tregs were CD4+CD25+CD127-/low cells. Full-length variable regions came from constant-region reverse primers plus semi-nested Nested Universal Primer A PCR. One entry per CDR3 protein results from TCRdb running MiXCR on the 5' RACE reads. The table lists 7,100 or so distinct CDR3 sequences, 73% of them singletons. In germline, CDR1 is MNHEY, CDR2 SVGAGI. V was pared by 5 bases and J by 4 bases, with 14 bases between. The CDR3 contains 14 residues. The rearrangement uses TRBV6-5 and TRBJ1-2; D ambiguous. The sequenced sample consisted of tumor-infiltrating Tregs sorted from the breast tumor. This sequence was found in a female donor with breast cancer. CDR3 protein: CASSKSGVSYGYTF. The CDR3 nucleotides read TGTGCCAGCAGTAAGTCAGGAGTCTCCTATGGCTACACCTTC.